Each of the 6 T cell receptor beta chains below was sequenced from the same sample in a study of molecular identifiers for immune sequencing clone quantification. One entry per CDR3 protein results from TCRdb running MiXCR on the PCR reads. The sample holds some 89,000 distinct CDR3 sequences, roughly 24% seen once. Specimen: naive CD8+ T cells from blood, with Jurkat cell RNA spiked in. Subset meaning: FACS-sorted CD8+CD4-CCR7+CD45RA+ naive T cells. The receptor source for this set is a human donor in good health. Some libraries in this study had Jurkat cell RNA spiked in.

The V call is TRBV30, the J call TRBJ1-2; D perhaps matches TRBD1 (5 bases). The CDR3 has 14 residues. The V and J ends lost 0 bases and 5 bases respectively, with 13 bases between them. Germline loops: CDR1 GTSNPN, CDR2 SVGIG (reference sequence). The CDR3 coding sequence is TGTGCCTGGAGTGTACTGCGGACACCTTATGGCTACACCTTC. Encoded protein: CAWSVLRTPYGYTF. Looking up the rest from reference TRBV30 and TRBJ1-2 gives the full variable domain: SQTIHQWPATLVQPVGSPLSLECTVEGTSNPNLYWYRQAAGRGLQLLFYSVGIGQISSEVPQNLSASRPQDRQFILSSKKLLLSDSGFYLCAWSVLRTPYGYTFGSGTRLTVV.

This clonotype occurred a few times. The chain has TRBV6-1 and TRBJ2-3; 12 bases are a match to TRBD2. With 4 bases clipped from V and 5 bases from J, the junction kept 16 bases outside the gene matches. CDR3 size: 19 residues. Germline V gene sequence: CDR1 MNHNS, CDR2 SASEGT. The CDR3 DNA is TGTGCCAGCAGTGTACCGGGACTAGCGGGCCTTCTCGCGGGAGATACGCAGTATTTT. Translated, it gives CASSVPGLAGLLAGDTQYF.

This clonotype came up many times. The gene calls are TRBV15 and TRBJ2-3, with 12 bases identical to TRBD2. The CDR3 totals 16 residues. Germline CDR1 reads LNHNV; CDR2 reads YYDKDF (reference sequence). Trimming at V came to 1 base and at J to 4 bases, leaving 3 bases not matched to a gene. The CDR3, as DNA: TGTGCCACCAGCAGAGGGACTAGCGGGATGTCAGATACGCAGTATTTT. Translated, it gives CATSRGTSGMSDTQYF.

This clonotype has a count of ten or more. This chain uses TRBV5-4 with TRBJ2-3; TRBD2 matches at 8 bases. The J segment lost 2 bases and the V segment lost 2 bases, leaving 4 bases of the junction unmatched. Germline V gives CDR1 SGHNT, CDR2 YYREEE (reference sequence). This CDR3 spans 15 amino acids. The CDR3 loop is CASSFPAGDTDTQYF. CDR3 sequence (DNA): TGTGCCAGCAGCTTCCCAGCGGGGGACACAGATACGCAGTATTTT.

This clonotype has at least ten counts. This sequence joins TRBV12-3 or TRBV12-4 and TRBJ2-6, with a tentative D call TRBD1 (5 bases). The CDR3 extends over 15 amino acids. V was pared by 6 bases and J by 2 bases, with 11 bases between. The CDR3 loop is CASSQGRAGANVLTF. The DNA for the CDR3 is TGTGCCAGCAGCCAGGGAAGGGCTGGGGCCAACGTCCTGACTTTC.

This clonotype was seen at least ten times. J is TRBJ2-3 and V is TRBV12-3 or TRBV12-4; D is uncertain. V lost 4 bases, J lost 2 bases, and 4 bases lay in between. The CDR3 sequence is 12 residues long. The CDR3 nucleotides are TGTGCCAGCAGTTCGGCCACAGATACGCAGTATTTT. Translating gives CASSSATDTQYF.